Following are 2 T cell receptor beta chains from one sample sequenced in a study of radiotherapy plus CTLA-4 blockade in lung cancer (dated by TCRdb to 2016 to 2019). Library generation was performed with the immunoSEQ multiplex PCR assay. Imported from immuneACCESS, the table was reduced by TCRdb to in-frame sequences with V and J called. These copies leave out some clones; in studies compared against another copy, an unresolved V gene accounts for under half, and the cause of the remainder is not known. In all, the sample holds more than 95,000 clones, and 65% to 75% of those were seen once. Roughly 3.1% of the sample rests with the top ten. The specimen comprised peripheral blood, sampled from a patient treated with radiotherapy plus ipilimumab. These receptors came from a human donor with non-small cell lung cancer who had a partial response to radiotherapy plus ipilimumab. Some clones in this sample may be carry-over from other donors' samples.

This chain links TRBV11-1 with TRBJ2-7; possible D gene TRBD1, 5 bases. Germline V gene lookup returns CDR1 SGHAT and CDR2 FQDESV (reference sequence). CDR3 size: 17 residues. The V gene lost 2 bases and the J gene lost 2 bases, with 19 bases spanning the gap. The CDR3 here is CASSLHRTSSTTYEQYF. The CDR3 nucleotides are TGTGCCAGCAGCTTACACCGGACATCCAGCACCACCTACGAGCAGTACTTC.

The chain is built from TRBV19 and TRBJ1-6; D ambiguous. The CDR3 sequence is 16 residues long. Trimming pared 3 bases from V and 10 bases from J, leaving 19 bases between. From germline, CDR1 is LNHDA and CDR2 SQIVND (reference sequence). The CDR3 sequence is CASSIEGTGKLSPLHF. Here the CDR3 DNA reads TGTGCCAGTAGTATTGAGGGAACGGGAAAATTATCACCCCTCCACTTT.